These 12 T cell receptor beta chains were all obtained from the same sample, sequenced in a study of blood T cell repertoires in COVID-19. Clones were read by immunoSEQ multiplex PCR, and TCRdb kept only the in-frame ones, dropping some. The sample comprises roughly 180,000 clones, 94% of which are singletons, and around 0.8% rests with the top ten. The sequencing input was peripheral blood. These receptors were collected from a man younger than 45 with COVID-19, enrolled during active disease.

The chain couples TRBV18 to TRBJ2-7; possibly TRBD2 for D (6 bases). With 5 bases removed from V and 3 bases from J, the gap between germline ends came to 17 bases. Germline V gene lookup returns CDR1 KGHSH and CDR2 LQKENI. There are 15 residues in the CDR3. CDR3 loop: CASSARDFSNYEQYF. CDR3 in DNA: TGTGCCAGCTCAGCCCGGGACTTCTCCAACTACGAGCAGTACTTC.

The chain's CDR3 is CASRWTANTEAFF. In DNA, the CDR3 is TGTGCCAGCCGTTGGACAGCGAACACTGAAGCTTTCTTT. The chain recombines TRBV19 with TRBJ1-1, with a tentative D call TRBD1 (6 bases). Trimming took off 9 bases at V and 1 base at J, with 12 bases between the two ends. CDR1 and CDR2 from the germline V gene are LNHDA and SQIVND (reference sequence). The CDR3 totals 13 residues.

This rearrangement joins TRBV6-5 to TRBJ1-5; 8 positions agree with TRBD1. The CDR3 totals 13 residues. CDR1 MNHEY and CDR2 SVGAGI come from the germline V gene. Trimming cost V 8 bases and J 1 base; bases outside gene matches: 1. The CDR3 nucleotides are TGTGCCAGCCAGGGGGCGAGCAATCAGCCCCAGCATTTT. This sequence encodes CASQGASNQPQHF.

The chain uses TRBV5-4 and TRBJ1-4, with TRBD1 as a possible D gene (6 bases). CDR1 is SGHNT and CDR2 is YYREEE in the germline V gene (reference sequence). The CDR3 has 14 residues. Trimming stripped 1 base from V and 4 bases from J, with 8 bases between. The DNA of the CDR3 is TGTGCCAGCAGCTTGTCAGGGGTTAATGAAAAACTGTTTTTT. This codes for CASSLSGVNEKLFF.

The chain has TRBV4-1 and TRBJ1-5; 12 nucleotides line up with TRBD1. This CDR3 is built from 20 residues. Germline V gene data show CDR1 as MGHRA and CDR2 as YSYEKL. V lost 4 bases to trimming and J lost 0 bases; unmatched junction nucleotides: 13. CDR3 protein: CASSPRRDRGLPDSNQPQHF. CDR3 bases: TGCGCCAGCAGCCCGCGCCGGGACAGGGGGCTACCGGATAGCAATCAGCCCCAGCATTTT.

This clone was recorded once. The rearrangement uses TRBV5-6 and TRBJ1-1; D possibly corresponds to TRBD1 (5 bases). CDR3 length: 15 amino acids. In germline, CDR1 is SGHDT, CDR2 YYEEEE. With 0 bases removed from V and 2 bases from J, the gap between germline ends came to 11 bases. The CDR3 DNA reads as TGTGCCAGCAGCTTGGGCGGCGGGGGAAACACTGAAGCTTTCTTT. Protein: CASSLGGGGNTEAFF.

The sample holds one count of this clone. The chain combines TRBV5-1 with TRBJ2-5; 10 nucleotides agree with TRBD2. V was clipped by 7 bases and J by 1 base; unmatched bases: 1. Germline CDR1 is SGHRS and CDR2 is YFSETQ. The CDR3 has 13 residues. CDR3 nucleotide sequence: TGCGCCAGCCGGACTAGCGGCCAAGAGACCCAGTACTTC. Encoded protein: CASRTSGQETQYF.

The J gene is TRBJ2-7, the V gene TRBV6-5, with 7 bases identical to TRBD1. Germline V gene data show CDR1 as MNHEY and CDR2 as SVGAGI. This CDR3 has 15 residues. The trim removed 6 bases at V and 8 bases at J, leaving 16 bases unmatched. CDR3 sequence (DNA): TGTGCCAGCAGATCAACAGACAGGGCCGTTTTCAAGCAGTACTTC. This encodes CASRSTDRAVFKQYF.

The chain employs TRBV28 and TRBJ1-2; no clear D. Germline CDR1 and CDR2: MDHEN and SYDVKM. This CDR3 has 12 residues. Between the trimmed V and J ends, which lost 5 bases and 2 bases, there was a span of 6 bases. CDR3 sequence: CASSPGNYGYTF. The DNA for the CDR3 is TGTGCCAGCAGTCCGGGAAACTATGGCTACACCTTC.

The CDR3 DNA reads TGCGCCAGCAGCCACCTTTCGGACAGGCGGAAGGATTCACCCCTCCACTTT. Its translation is CASSHLSDRRKDSPLHF. This rearrangement joins TRBV4-1 to TRBJ1-6; 7 bases are a match to TRBD1. This CDR3 has 17 amino acids. V trimming: 3 bases; J trimming: 8 bases; junction bases outside the gene matches: 13. Germline values: CDR1 MGHRA, CDR2 YSYEKL.

This clone was counted once. The chain links TRBV27 to TRBJ1-2; D remains unclear. Between the trimmed V and J ends, which lost 5 bases and 6 bases, there was a span of 16 bases. CDR1 is MNHEY, CDR2 SMNVEV, per germline (reference sequence). The CDR3 contains 14 residues. The DNA of the CDR3 is TGTGCCAGCAGTCGACTGCCTCGCGGGGATGGCTACACCTTC. It encodes CASSRLPRGDGYTF.

This rearrangement joins TRBV4-1 to TRBJ1-5; TRBD1 is a possible D gene (5 bases). Germline CDR1 MGHRA, CDR2 YSYEKL. Trimming cost V 4 bases and J 2 bases, with 12 bases left between them. The CDR3 is 15 amino acids. The CDR3 DNA is TGCGCCAGCAGCCGGACAATCATAGGCAATCAGCCCCAGCATTTT. Protein product: CASSRTIIGNQPQHF.